Below, 17 T cell receptor beta chains from the same sample are listed, as sequenced in a study of blood T cells in healthy people across ages. The authors ran a second PCR of 7 to 11 cycles using a sample-barcoded 5' primer and a J-beta primer mix. One entry per CDR3 protein, called by TCRdb with MiXCR from the 5' RACE reads. The repertoire includes about 780,000 distinct CDR3 sequences, 46% of them detected once, and 15% to 20% sits in the top ten. Material for sequencing was blood. The receptors were sampled from a man aged 80 or over in good health.

This chain connects TRBV10-1 to TRBJ2-5; 9 bases line up with TRBD2. This CDR3 region has 15 residues. Germline CDR1 is WNHNN and CDR2 is SYGVQD (reference sequence). V was pared by 3 bases and J by 5 bases, with 7 bases of the junction left unmatched. The CDR3 here is CASSDTGTSSETQYF. For the CDR3, the DNA is TGCGCCAGCAGTGATACCGGGACTAGCTCGGAGACCCAGTACTTC.

In its sample, this clonotype was seen a few times. CDR3: CASSTHGPRDQPSYEQYF. CDR3 in DNA: TGTGCCAGCAGCACACACGGACCCCGGGACCAACCGTCCTACGAGCAGTACTTC. The chain joins TRBV12-3 or TRBV12-4 to TRBJ2-7, with D tentatively TRBD1 or TRBD2 (5 bases each). This CDR3 comprises 18 residues. The V end lost 6 bases, the J end lost 1 base, and 25 bases lay between the germline ends.

This chain joins TRBV7-9 and TRBJ1-2; D is possibly TRBD1 (5 bases). Germline CDR1 and CDR2: SEHNR and FQNEAQ (reference sequence). V lost 5 bases and J 12 bases, leaving 13 bases between the germline ends. The CDR3 is made up of 11 amino acids. CDR3 residues: CASSLRGVDTF. The CDR3, as DNA: TGTGCCAGCAGCCTCCGGGGGGTCGACACCTTC.

Turning to this clonotype: A much bigger clone sits one base away, suggesting this may be a read error. The V call is TRBV24-1, the J call TRBJ2-7, with D possibly TRBD2 on 6 matching bases. Germline V gene sequence: CDR1 KGHDR, CDR2 SFDVKD. Trimming shortened V by 3 bases and J by 7 bases, and 21 bases separated the two germline ends. This CDR3 has 16 amino acids. CDR3 sequence: CATSDRRASEGNEQYF. CDR3 DNA: TGTGCCACCAGTGATCGTAGGGCTAGCGAGGGAAATGAGCAGTACTTC.

This chain uses TRBV7-2 with TRBJ1-5; D is unclear. Trimming pared 4 bases from V and 7 bases from J, leaving 8 bases between. Germline-derived CDR1 and CDR2 are SGHTA and FQGNSA. The length of the CDR3 is 12 residues. In DNA, the CDR3 is TGTGCCAGCAGCTCCAGCAGGCAGCCCCAGCATTTT. Its translation is CASSSSRQPQHF.

This clonotype was detected a few times. The genes are TRBV12-3 or TRBV12-4 and TRBJ2-5; 14 nucleotides align to TRBD2. The V segment lost 8 bases and the J segment 5 bases; nucleotides outside the gene matches: 28. The length of the CDR3 is 22 residues. CDR3 loop: CASVPGLGRGLAGVDSFETQYF. The CDR3 nucleotides read TGTGCCAGCGTCCCGGGCCTAGGGCGGGGACTAGCGGGAGTCGATTCCTTCGAGACCCAGTACTTC.

This clonotype has just one count. For the CDR3, the DNA is TGTGCCAGCAGTTTAAGTTGGAGCGGTAACACAGATACGCAGTATTTT. Its translation: CASSLSWSGNTDTQYF. The chain joins TRBV12-3 or TRBV12-4 to TRBJ2-3; maybe TRBD2 (5 bases). Trimming removed 2 bases from V and 2 bases from J, with 14 bases in between. The CDR3 sequence is 16 residues long.

The chain has TRBV2 and TRBJ2-7; D might be TRBD1 (6 bases). The germline gives CDR1 SNHLY, CDR2 FYNNEI. This CDR3 spans 14 amino acids. Between the trimmed V and J ends, which lost 6 bases and 5 bases, there was a span of 17 bases. CDR3: CASRAGTLSHEQYF. CDR3 coding DNA: TGTGCCAGCAGAGCCGGGACACTCTCGCACGAGCAGTACTTC.

The chain combines TRBV20-1 with TRBJ2-7, with 13 bases lining up with TRBD2. The V segment lost 0 bases and the J segment 0 bases; nucleotides outside the gene matches: 14. Germline V lookup: CDR1 DFQATT, CDR2 SNEGSKA (reference sequence). This CDR3 has 20 residues. The CDR3 protein is CSARDDSLTSGRPTSYEQYF. The CDR3, as DNA: TGCAGTGCTAGAGACGATTCCCTGACTAGCGGGAGGCCCACCTCCTACGAGCAGTACTTC.

The CDR3 bases are TGTGCCAGCAGTTCTGGACTTATTCGAGCCGAGCAGTACTTC. Protein sequence: CASSSGLIRAEQYF. The rearrangement uses TRBV12-3 or TRBV12-4 and TRBJ2-7, with a weak D call TRBD2 (5 bases). This CDR3 is 14 amino acids long. Deletions cut 4 bases from V and 6 bases from J, with 16 bases between.

This clonotype was found once. This chain's CDR3 is CASSLDSGAHNEQYF. DNA for the CDR3: TGTGCCAGCAGCTTAGATAGCGGGGCCCACAATGAGCAGTACTTC. The genes are TRBV7-2 and TRBJ2-5; 8 nucleotides line up with TRBD2. The germline V gene has CDR1 SGHTA and CDR2 FQGNSA. The CDR3 has 15 residues. J was trimmed by 11 bases and V by 1 base; bases with no gene match: 12.

This clonotype was seen a single time. V is TRBV6-1 and J is TRBJ1-1; D is unclear. CDR1 and CDR2 (germline): MNHNS, SASEGT. V was pared by 4 bases and J by 1 base, with 7 bases between. There are 13 residues in the CDR3. CDR3 bases: TGTGCCAGCAGTGGGGTGGCGAACACTGAAGCTTTCTTT. This sequence encodes CASSGVANTEAFF.

This clonotype was counted only a few times. The V and J genes are TRBV25-1 and TRBJ2-1, with TRBD1 matching 7 bases. The trim removed 6 bases at V and 9 bases at J, leaving 11 bases unmatched. Germline values: CDR1 MGHDK, CDR2 SYGVNS. There are 14 residues in the CDR3. CDR3 residues: CASREQGYRGEQFF. Here the CDR3 DNA reads TGTGCCAGCAGGGAACAGGGCTACAGGGGTGAGCAGTTCTTC.

As DNA, the CDR3 is TGCGCCAGCAGTTTGCTCCCCGGAAGCTCCTACGAGCAGTACTTC. Its translation is CASSLLPGSSYEQYF. This chain links TRBV5-1 with TRBJ2-7, with no clear D. This CDR3 is built from 15 residues. Per germline, CDR1 SGHRS and CDR2 YFSETQ. Trimming left V 5 bases short and J 0 bases short, with 15 bases between.

This clonotype turned up a few times. The genes are TRBV7-3 and TRBJ2-1; perhaps D is TRBD1 or TRBD2 (5 bases each). The CDR3 extends over 14 amino acids. V was clipped by 4 bases and J by 7 bases, with 14 bases between them. The germline V gene encodes CDR1 SGHTA and CDR2 FQGTGA. DNA for the CDR3: TGTGCCAGCAGCTCCCTAGCAAGGGGAAATGAGCAGTTCTTC. This encodes CASSSLARGNEQFF. Full variable domain (remainder filled in from reference TRBV7-3 and TRBJ2-1): GAGVSQTPSNKVTEKGKYVELRCDPISGHTALYWYRQSLGQGPEFLIYFQGTGAADDSGLPNDRFFAVRPEGSVSTLKIQRTERGDSAVYLCASSSLARGNEQFFGPGTRLTVL.

V is TRBV6-2 or TRBV6-3 and J is TRBJ2-7; 12 bases align to TRBD2. Trimming at V came to 0 bases and at J to 1 base, leaving 1 base not matched to a gene. CDR3 size: 16 residues. Per germline, CDR1 MNHEY and CDR2 SVGEGT. Written as DNA, the CDR3 is TGTGCCAGCAGTTACTCGGGGACTAGCGGGTCCTACGAGCAGTACTTC. Amino acids: CASSYSGTSGSYEQYF.

The J gene is TRBJ2-3, the V gene TRBV28, with TRBD2 matching 7 bases. J lost 4 bases, V lost 8 bases, and 9 bases had no gene match. CDR1 MDHEN and CDR2 SYDVKM come from the germline V gene. CDR3 length: 14 amino acids. The CDR3 region has the DNA TGTGCCAGCCGGCGCGGCGGGAGCGCAGATACGCAGTATTTT. It yields the protein CASRRGGSADTQYF.